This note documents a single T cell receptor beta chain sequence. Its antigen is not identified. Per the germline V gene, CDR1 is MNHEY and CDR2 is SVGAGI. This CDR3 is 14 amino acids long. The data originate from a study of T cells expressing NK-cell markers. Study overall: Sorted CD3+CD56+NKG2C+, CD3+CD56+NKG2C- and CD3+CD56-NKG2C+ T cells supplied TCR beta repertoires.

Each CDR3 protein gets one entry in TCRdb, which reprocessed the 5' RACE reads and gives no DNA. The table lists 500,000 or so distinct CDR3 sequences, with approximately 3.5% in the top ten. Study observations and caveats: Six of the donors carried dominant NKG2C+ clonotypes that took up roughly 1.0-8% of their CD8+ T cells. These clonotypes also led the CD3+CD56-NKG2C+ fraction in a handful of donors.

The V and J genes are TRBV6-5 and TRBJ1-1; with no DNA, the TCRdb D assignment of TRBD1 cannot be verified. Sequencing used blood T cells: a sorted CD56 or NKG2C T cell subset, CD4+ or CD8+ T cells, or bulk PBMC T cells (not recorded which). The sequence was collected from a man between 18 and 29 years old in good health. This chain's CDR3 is CASSYSVAGIEAFF.